This T cell receptor (beta chain) was identified during a study of blood T cell repertoires in COVID-19. Study-wide background: There were acute and convalescent COVID-19 samples, and they came from the United States, Italy and Spain. PBMCs, B-cell-depleted T cells, or T cells were the source of the cDNA or gDNA that made up the material.

CDR3 size: 16 residues. Germline V gene data show CDR1 as SGHTS and CDR2 as YDEGEE. Trimming took off 0 bases at V and 4 bases at J, with 14 bases between the two ends. The authors' processing: The authors estimated nucleated cell counts from reference gene primer amplification. Clones were sequenced by immunoSEQ multiplex PCR, and TCRdb holds only the in-frame ones, with some missing. For V, J and clone size, that table is used; D and trimming come from the DNA. The sample records about 99,000 clones, nearly 90% being singletons. This clone has a single count. V gene TRBV5-8 combines with J gene TRBJ1-5, with a possible D match to TRBD1 (5 bases). Sample: peripheral blood. This clonotype was sampled from a man aged 45-60 years in a cohort sampled during active COVID-19. In DNA form, the CDR3 reads TGTGCCAGCAGCTTGGTGATAGGGGCCTGGAATCAGCCCCAGCATTTT. Translated, it gives CASSLVIGAWNQPQHF.